The present entry profiles one T cell receptor beta chain with its context. This specimen comes from a study of blood T cell repertoires in COVID-19. Across the study: The cDNA or gDNA used as material had been derived from T cells, B-cell-depleted T cells, or PBMCs.

Germline CDR1 KGHSH, CDR2 LQKENI. This CDR3 region has 18 residues. V was clipped by 4 bases and J by 3 bases; unmatched bases: 14. Authors' methods: Nucleated cell number was recorded as an estimate derived from reference gene primer amplification. Method: immunoSEQ multiplex PCR; TCRdb's copy keeps in-frame clones and lacks some. The D gene and trimming were derived from the DNA, and the V and J assignments and clone size from that table. Among 70,000 to 85,000 clones, approximately 80% were seen once, and the ten largest hold 9.5% to 15%. J is TRBJ1-1 and V is TRBV18; 10 positions agree with TRBD1. This receptor was identified in a man at least 80 years old with acute or convalescent COVID-19. Sequencing was done on a sample of peripheral blood. The CDR3 here is CASSRQTLRTGGDTEAFF. DNA of the CDR3: TGTGCCAGCTCACGCCAAACGCTAAGGACAGGGGGGGACACTGAAGCTTTCTTT.